This TCR beta chain is from a study of CD8+ T cells in alopecia areata. The overall study: A 6-month off-drug phase came after tofacitinib, which had lasted 6 to 18 months. Study outcomes and limitations: Sharing of TCR sequences between patients (possibly for HLA-related reasons) was less clear than in mice.

Worth noting for this clone: The target antigen is unknown.

Extraction of RNA preceded its reverse transcription into cDNA, which served as the sequencing template. Produced via immunoSEQ multiplex PCR; TCRdb's table is partial and in-frame only. The sample has over 120,000 clones, 45% to 60% seen once. The CDR3 is 13 residues long. V was trimmed by 6 bases and J by 1 base, leaving 9 bases between them. Germline V lookup: CDR1 LNHDA, CDR2 SQIVND (reference sequence). This sequence was found in a human donor with alopecia areata. The chain recombines TRBV19 with TRBJ1-1; D unclear. The material sequenced was CD4+ T cells sorted from blood, taken at week 0. The CDR3: CASRRAKNTEAFF. CDR3 bases: TGTGCCAGTAGAAGGGCGAAGAACACTGAAGCTTTCTTT.